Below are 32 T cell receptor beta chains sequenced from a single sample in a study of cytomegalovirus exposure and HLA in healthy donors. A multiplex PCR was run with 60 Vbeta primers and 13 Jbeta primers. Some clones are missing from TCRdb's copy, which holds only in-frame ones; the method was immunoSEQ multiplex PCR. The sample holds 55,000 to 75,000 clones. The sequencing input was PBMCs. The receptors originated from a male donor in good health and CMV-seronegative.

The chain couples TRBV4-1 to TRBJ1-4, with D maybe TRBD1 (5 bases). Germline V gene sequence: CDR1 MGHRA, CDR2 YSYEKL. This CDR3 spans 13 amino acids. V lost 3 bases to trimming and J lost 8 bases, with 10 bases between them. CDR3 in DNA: TGCGCCAGCAGCCAGACGGGGGGGGAAAAACTGTTTTTT. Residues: CASSQTGGEKLFF.

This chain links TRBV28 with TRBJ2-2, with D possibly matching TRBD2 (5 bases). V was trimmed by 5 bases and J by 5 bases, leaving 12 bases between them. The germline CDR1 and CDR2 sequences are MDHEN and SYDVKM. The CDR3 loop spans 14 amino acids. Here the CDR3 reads CASSGRHLTGELFF. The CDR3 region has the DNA TGTGCCAGCAGTGGGAGACATTTAACCGGGGAGCTGTTTTTT.

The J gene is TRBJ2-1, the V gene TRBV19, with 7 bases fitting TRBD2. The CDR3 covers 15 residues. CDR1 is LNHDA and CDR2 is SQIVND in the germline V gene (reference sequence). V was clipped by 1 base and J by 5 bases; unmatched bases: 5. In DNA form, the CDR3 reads TGTGCCAGTAGTATAGGACTAGCAGTCGACAATGAGCAGTTCTTC. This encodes CASSIGLAVDNEQFF.

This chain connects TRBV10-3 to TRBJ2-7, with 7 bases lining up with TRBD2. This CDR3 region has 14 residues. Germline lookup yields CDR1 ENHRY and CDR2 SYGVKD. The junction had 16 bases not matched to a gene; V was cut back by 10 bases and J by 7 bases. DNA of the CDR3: TGTGCCACCCGGGGGGTAGGGAGCACCCGGGAGCAGTACTTC. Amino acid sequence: CATRGVGSTREQYF.

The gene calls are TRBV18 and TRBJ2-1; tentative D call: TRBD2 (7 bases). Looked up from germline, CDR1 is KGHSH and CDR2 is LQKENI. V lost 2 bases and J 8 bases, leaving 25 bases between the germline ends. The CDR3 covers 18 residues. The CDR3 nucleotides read TGTGCCAGCTCACCATTCGTTCAGGGGCTCGCGGGAGTACATGAGCAGTTCTTC. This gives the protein CASSPFVQGLAGVHEQFF.

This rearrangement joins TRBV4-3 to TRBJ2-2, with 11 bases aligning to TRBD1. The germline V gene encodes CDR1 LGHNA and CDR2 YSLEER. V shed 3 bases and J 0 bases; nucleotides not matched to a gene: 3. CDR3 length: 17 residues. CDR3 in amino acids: CASSHPGQGANTGELFF. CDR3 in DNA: TGCGCCAGCAGCCACCCGGGACAGGGGGCGAACACCGGGGAGCTGTTTTTT.

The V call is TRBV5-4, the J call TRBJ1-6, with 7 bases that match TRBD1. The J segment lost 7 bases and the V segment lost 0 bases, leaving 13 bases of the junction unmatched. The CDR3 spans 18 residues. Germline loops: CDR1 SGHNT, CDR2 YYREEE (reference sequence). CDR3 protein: CASSLEGTAIRGNSPLHF. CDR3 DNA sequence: TGTGCCAGCAGCTTGGAAGGGACAGCCATTAGAGGGAATTCACCCCTCCACTTT.

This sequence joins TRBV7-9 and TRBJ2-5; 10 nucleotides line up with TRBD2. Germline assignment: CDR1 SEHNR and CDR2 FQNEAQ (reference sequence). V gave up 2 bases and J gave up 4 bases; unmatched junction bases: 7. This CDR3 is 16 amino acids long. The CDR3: CASSLSSLAGAETQYF. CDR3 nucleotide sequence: TGTGCCAGCAGCTTATCGTCGCTAGCGGGAGCAGAGACCCAGTACTTC.

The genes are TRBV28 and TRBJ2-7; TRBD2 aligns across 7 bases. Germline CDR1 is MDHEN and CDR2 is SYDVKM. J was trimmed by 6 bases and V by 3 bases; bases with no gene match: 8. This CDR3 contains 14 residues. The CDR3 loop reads CASSLGGSRGEQYF. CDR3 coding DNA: TGTGCCAGCAGTTTGGGCGGGAGCAGAGGCGAGCAGTACTTC.

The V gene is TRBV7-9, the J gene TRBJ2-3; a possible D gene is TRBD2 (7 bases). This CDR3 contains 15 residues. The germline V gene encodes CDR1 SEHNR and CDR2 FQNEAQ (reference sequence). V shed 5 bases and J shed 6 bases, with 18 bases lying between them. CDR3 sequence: CASSPPIRGGDTQYF. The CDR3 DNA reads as TGTGCCAGCAGCCCACCCATTAGGGGGGGCGATACGCAGTATTTT.

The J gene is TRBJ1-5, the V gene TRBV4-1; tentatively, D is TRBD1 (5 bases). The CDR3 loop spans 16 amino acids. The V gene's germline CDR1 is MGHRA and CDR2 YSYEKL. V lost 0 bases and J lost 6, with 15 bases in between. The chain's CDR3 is CASSQEFDRLVQPQHF. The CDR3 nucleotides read TGCGCCAGCAGCCAAGAATTCGACAGACTCGTTCAGCCCCAGCATTTT.

CDR3 region: CASSGGSTNYGYTF. CDR3 sequence (DNA): TGCGCCAGCAGCGGCGGCAGTACTAACTATGGCTACACCTTC. The chain has TRBV5-1 and TRBJ1-2; unclear D gene. The germline CDR1 and CDR2 sequences are SGHRS and YFSETQ. The CDR3 consists of 14 residues. The V end was cut by 4 bases, the J end by 0 bases, with 10 bases between.

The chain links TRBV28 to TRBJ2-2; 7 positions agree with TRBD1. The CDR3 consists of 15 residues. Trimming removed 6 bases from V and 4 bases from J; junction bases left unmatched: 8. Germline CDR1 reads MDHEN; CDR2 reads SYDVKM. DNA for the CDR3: TGTGCCAGCAGACCTGACAGGGTATCCACCGGGGAGCTGTTTTTT. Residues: CASRPDRVSTGELFF.

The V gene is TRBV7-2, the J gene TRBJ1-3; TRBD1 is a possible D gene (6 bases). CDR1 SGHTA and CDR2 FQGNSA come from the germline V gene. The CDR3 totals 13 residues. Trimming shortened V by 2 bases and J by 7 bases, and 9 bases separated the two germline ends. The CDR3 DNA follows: TGTGCCAGCAGCTTACCAGGGGTGAACACCATATATTTT. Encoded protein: CASSLPGVNTIYF.

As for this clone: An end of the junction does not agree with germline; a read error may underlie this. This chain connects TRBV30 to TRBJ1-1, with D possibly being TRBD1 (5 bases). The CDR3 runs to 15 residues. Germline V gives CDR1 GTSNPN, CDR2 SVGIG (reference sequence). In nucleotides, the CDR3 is TGTGCCGGGAGTCATCCCCGGGGGGGGAACACTGAAGCTTTCTTT. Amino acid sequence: CAGSHPRGGNTEAFF.

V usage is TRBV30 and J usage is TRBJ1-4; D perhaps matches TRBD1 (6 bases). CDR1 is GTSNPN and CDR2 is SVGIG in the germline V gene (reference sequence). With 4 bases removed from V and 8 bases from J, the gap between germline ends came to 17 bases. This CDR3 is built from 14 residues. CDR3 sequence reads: CAWMGARGGEKLFF. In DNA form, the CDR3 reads TGTGCCTGGATGGGGGCTAGGGGTGGGGAAAAACTGTTTTTT.

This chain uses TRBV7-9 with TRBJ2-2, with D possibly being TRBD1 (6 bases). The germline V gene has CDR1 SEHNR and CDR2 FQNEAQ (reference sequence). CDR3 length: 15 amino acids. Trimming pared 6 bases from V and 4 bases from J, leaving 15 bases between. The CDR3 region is CASSPRDKLTGELFF. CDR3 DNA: TGTGCCAGCAGTCCACGGGACAAACTCACCGGGGAGCTGTTTTTT.

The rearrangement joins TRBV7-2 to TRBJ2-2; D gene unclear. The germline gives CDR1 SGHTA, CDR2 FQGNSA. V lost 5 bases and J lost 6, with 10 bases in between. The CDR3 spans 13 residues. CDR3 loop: CASSGLRPGELFF. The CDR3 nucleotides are TGTGCCAGCAGCGGGCTAAGGCCCGGGGAGCTGTTTTTT.

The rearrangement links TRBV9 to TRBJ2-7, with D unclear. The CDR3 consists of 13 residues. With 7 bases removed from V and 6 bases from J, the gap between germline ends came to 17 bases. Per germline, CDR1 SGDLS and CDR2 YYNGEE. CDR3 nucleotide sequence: TGTGCCAGCGCAGTCGGGTCTTCGACCGAGCAGTACTTC. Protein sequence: CASAVGSSTEQYF.

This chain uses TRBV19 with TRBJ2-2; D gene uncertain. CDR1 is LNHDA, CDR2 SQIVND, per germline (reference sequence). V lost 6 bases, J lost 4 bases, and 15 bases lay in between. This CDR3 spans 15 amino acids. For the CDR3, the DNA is TGTGCCAGTAGAACCTCGGGTCTCACCACCGGGGAGCTGTTTTTT. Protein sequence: CASRTSGLTTGELFF.

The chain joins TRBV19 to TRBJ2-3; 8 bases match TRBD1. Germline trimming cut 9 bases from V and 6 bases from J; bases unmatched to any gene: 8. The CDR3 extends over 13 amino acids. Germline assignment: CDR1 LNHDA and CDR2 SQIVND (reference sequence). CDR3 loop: CASARQGRDTQYF. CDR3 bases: TGTGCCAGCGCCAGACAGGGGCGGGATACGCAGTATTTT. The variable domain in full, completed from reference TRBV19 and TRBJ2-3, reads DGGITQSPKYLFRKEGQNVTLSCEQNLNHDAMYWYRQDPGQGLRLIYYSQIVNDFQKGDIAEGYSVSREKKESFPLTVTSAQKNPTAFYLCASARQGRDTQYFGPGTRLTVL.

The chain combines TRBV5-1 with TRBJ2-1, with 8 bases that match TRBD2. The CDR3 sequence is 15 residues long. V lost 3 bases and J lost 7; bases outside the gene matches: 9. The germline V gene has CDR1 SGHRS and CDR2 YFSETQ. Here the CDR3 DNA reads TGCGCCAGCAGCTCCTTAGCGGGAACGGGAAATGAGCAGTTCTTC. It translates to CASSSLAGTGNEQFF. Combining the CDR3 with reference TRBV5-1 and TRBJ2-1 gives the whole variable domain KAGVTQTPRYLIKTRGQQVTLSCSPISGHRSVSWYQQTPGQGLQFLFEYFSETQRNKGNFPGRFSGRQFSNSRSEMNVSTLELGDSALYLCASSSLAGTGNEQFFGPGTRLTVL.

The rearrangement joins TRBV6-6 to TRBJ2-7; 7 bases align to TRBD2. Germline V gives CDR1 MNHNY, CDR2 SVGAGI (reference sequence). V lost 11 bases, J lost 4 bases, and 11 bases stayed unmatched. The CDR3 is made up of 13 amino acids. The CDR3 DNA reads TGTGCCTCCTCCCCGGGGGGTTGGTACGAGCAGTACTTC. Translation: CASSPGGWYEQYF.

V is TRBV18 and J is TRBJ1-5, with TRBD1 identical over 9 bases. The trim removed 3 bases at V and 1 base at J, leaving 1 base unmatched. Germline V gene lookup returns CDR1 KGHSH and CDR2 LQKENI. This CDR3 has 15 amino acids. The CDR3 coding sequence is TGTGCCAGCTCACCCGGGACAGGGAGCAATCAGCCCCAGCATTTT. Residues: CASSPGTGSNQPQHF.

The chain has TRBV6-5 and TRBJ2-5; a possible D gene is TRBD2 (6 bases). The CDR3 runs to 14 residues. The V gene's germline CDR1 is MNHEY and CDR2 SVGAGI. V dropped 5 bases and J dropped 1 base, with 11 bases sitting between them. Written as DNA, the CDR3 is TGTGCCAGCAGTACGCGGGACCGCCAAGAGACCCAGTACTTC. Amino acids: CASSTRDRQETQYF.

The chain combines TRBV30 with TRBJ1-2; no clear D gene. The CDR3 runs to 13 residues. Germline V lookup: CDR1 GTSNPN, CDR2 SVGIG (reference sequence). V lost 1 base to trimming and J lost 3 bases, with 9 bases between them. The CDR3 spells CAWSDLADYGYTF. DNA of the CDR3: TGTGCCTGGAGTGACCTGGCAGACTATGGCTACACCTTC.

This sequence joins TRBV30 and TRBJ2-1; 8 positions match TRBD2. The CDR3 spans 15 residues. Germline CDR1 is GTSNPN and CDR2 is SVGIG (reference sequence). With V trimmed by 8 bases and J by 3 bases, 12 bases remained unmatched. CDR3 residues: CAGTRSGGRYNEQFF. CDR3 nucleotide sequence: TGTGCCGGGACGCGCAGCGGGGGCCGCTACAATGAGCAGTTCTTC.

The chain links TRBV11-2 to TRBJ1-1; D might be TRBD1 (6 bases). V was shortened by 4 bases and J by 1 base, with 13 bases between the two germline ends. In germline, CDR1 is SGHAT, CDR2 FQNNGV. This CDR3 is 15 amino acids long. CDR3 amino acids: CASSYRTAENTEAFF. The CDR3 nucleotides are TGTGCCAGCAGCTACCGGACAGCTGAGAACACTGAAGCTTTCTTT.

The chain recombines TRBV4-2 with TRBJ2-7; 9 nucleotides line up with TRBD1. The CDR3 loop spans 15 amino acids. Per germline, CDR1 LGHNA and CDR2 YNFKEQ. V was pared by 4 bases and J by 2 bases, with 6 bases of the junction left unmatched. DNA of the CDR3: TGTGCCAGCAGCCCGTCGGGACAGGGAGCCTACGAGCAGTACTTC. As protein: CASSPSGQGAYEQYF.

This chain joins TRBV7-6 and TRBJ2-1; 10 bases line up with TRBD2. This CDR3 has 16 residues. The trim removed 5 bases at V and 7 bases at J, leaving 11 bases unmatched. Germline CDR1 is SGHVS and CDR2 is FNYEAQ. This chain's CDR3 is CASSELAGTTMNEQFF. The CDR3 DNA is TGTGCCAGCAGCGAACTAGCGGGGACGACAATGAATGAGCAGTTCTTC.

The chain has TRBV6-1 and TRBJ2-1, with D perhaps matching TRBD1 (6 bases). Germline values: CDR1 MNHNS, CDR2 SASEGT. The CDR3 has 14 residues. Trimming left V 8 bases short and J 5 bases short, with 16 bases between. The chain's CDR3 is CASRTGHGHNEQFF. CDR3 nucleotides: TGTGCCAGCCGAACAGGGCACGGACACAATGAGCAGTTCTTC.

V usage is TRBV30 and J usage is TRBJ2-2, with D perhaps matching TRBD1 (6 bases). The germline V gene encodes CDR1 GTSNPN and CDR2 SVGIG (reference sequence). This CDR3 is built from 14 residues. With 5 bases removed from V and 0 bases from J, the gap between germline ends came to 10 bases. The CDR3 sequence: CAWAGDTNTGELFF. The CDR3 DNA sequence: TGTGCCTGGGCAGGGGATACGAACACCGGGGAGCTGTTTTTT.